This T cell receptor beta chain was documented in a study of regulatory T cells in long-lasting Graves disease. Whole-study results and caveats: Thyroid tissue was not studied; only peripheral blood was. Persistent Graves' cases showed lower TCR diversity than newly diagnosed cases. A greater number of public clonotypes (about 2,900) was shared by persistent patients than by new patients (roughly 880).

Time point here: persistent/refractory GD, antithyroid drugs over 5 years with positive TRAb. The authors made the TCR library using RNA they extracted from PBMCs. In Xi'an, China, an endocrinology department was the source of patients. Building the TCR beta libraries relied on iRepertoire HTBI primers, and CDR3 regions underwent Arm-PCR. TCRdb itself ran the multiplex PCR reads through MiXCR, one entry per CDR3 protein. The table has 300,000 to 350,000 distinct CDR3 sequences, about 20% seen once. This clonotype was counted a few times. The antigen is unknown. Trimming removed 0 bases from V and 4 bases from J; junction bases left unmatched: 10. The length of the CDR3 is 17 residues. The germline V gene has CDR1 DFQATT and CDR2 SNEGSKA (reference sequence).

The rearrangement uses TRBV20-1 and TRBJ2-5, with TRBD2 identical over 11 bases. This sample comprised peripheral blood mononuclear cells (PBMCs), obtained when the disease was refractory, from a patient treated with antithyroid drugs. The source of this sequence is a female donor with Graves disease. This chain's CDR3 is CSARDGDRLAGRETQYF. The DNA for the CDR3 is TGCAGTGCTAGAGATGGAGATAGACTAGCGGGAAGAGAGACCCAGTACTTC.